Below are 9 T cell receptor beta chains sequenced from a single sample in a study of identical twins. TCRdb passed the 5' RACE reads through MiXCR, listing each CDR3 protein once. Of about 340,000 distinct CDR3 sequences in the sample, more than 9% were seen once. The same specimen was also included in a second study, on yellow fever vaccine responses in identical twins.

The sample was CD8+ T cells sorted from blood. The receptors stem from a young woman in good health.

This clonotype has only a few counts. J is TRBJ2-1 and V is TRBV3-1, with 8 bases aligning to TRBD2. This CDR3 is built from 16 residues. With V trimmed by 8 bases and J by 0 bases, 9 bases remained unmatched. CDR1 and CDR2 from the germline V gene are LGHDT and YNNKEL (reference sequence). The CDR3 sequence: CASVAGRRSSYNEQFF. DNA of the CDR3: TGTGCCAGCGTAGCGGGAAGGAGAAGCTCCTACAATGAGCAGTTCTTC.

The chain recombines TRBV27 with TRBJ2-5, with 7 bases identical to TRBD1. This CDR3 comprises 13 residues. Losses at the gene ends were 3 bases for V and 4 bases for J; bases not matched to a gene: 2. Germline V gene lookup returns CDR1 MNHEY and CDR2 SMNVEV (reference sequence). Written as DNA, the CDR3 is TGTGCCAGCAGTTTGGGACAGCGAGAGACCCAGTACTTC. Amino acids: CASSLGQRETQYF.

CDR3 sequence (DNA): TGCGCCAGCAGCCAAGATTTGGGAGCGGGGGACTACGAGCAGTACGTC. Translation: CASSQDLGAGDYEQYV. This sequence joins TRBV4-1 and TRBJ2-7, with 8 bases fitting TRBD2. Germline trimming cut 0 bases from V and 3 bases from J; bases unmatched to any gene: 7. The germline V gene has CDR1 MGHRA and CDR2 YSYEKL. The CDR3 is 16 amino acids.

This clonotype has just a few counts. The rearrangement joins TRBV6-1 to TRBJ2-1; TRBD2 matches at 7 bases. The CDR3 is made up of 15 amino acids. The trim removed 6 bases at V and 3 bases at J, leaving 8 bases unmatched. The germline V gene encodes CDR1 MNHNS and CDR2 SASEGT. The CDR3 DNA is TGTGCCAGCAGAGAGCGGGGTTCTTACTACAATGAGCAGTTCTTC. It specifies CASRERGSYYNEQFF.

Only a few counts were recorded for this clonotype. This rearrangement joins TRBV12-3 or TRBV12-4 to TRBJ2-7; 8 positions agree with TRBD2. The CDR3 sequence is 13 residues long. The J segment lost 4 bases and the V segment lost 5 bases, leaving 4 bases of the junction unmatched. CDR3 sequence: CASSTGTRYEQYF. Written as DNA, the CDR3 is TGTGCCAGCAGTACCGGGACTAGGTACGAGCAGTACTTC.

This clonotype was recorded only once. The CDR3 loop is CASSIWGPGEQFF. The DNA for the CDR3 is TGTGCCAGTAGTATTTGGGGGCCTGGTGAGCAGTTCTTC. The rearrangement links TRBV19 to TRBJ2-1; perhaps TRBD1 as D (6 bases). Germline values: CDR1 LNHDA, CDR2 SQIVND (reference sequence). The CDR3 is 13 residues long. The V end was cut by 3 bases, the J end by 9 bases, with 12 bases between.

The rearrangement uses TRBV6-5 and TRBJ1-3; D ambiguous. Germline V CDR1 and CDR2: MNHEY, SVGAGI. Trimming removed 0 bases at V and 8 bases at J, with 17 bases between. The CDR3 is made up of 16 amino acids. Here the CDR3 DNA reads TGTGCCAGCAGTTACTCGGCTTTGTGGAGCGAAGACACCATATATTTT. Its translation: CASSYSALWSEDTIYF.

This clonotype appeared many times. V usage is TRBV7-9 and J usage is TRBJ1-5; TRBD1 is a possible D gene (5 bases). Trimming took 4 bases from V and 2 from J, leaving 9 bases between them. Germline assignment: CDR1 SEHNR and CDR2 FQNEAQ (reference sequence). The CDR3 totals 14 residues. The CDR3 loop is CASSSGGGNQPQHF. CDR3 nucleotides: TGTGCCAGCAGCTCTGGGGGGGGCAATCAGCCCCAGCATTTT.

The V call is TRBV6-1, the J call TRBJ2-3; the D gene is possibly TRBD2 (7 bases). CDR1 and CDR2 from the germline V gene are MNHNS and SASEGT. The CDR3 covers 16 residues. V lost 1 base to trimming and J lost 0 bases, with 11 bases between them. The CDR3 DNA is TGTGCCAGCAGTGAAGAAGGGGGGGGGAGCACAGATACGCAGTATTTT. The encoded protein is CASSEEGGGSTDTQYF.